This T cell receptor (beta chain) was retrieved from a study of human CD8 memory T cell subsets. Study-wide points: In the comparison of repertoires, stem-like memory and precursor exhausted T cells overlapped only minimally.

CDR1 and CDR2 (germline): MGHRA, YSYEKL. This CDR3 spans 18 amino acids. On this clonotype: The antigen remains undetermined.

Scientists made TCR beta libraries using UMI-labeled 5' RACE. TCRdb reprocessed the 5' RACE reads and stores each CDR3 protein as one record, lacking DNA. This repertoire includes about 11,000 distinct CDR3 sequences. Enriched by negative magnetic separation, total CD8+ T cells were obtained. The receptor was derived from a human donor in good health. The sequenced material came from CD8+ T cells from PBMCs. The chain recombines TRBV4-1 with TRBJ2-1; the TCRdb call, TRBD1, lacks DNA for checking. This CDR3 is CASSQDALTGHYSNEQFF.